This record concerns one T cell receptor beta chain sequence. J lost 4 bases, V lost 5 bases, and 6 bases had no gene match. The V gene's germline CDR1 is LNHDA and CDR2 SQIVND (reference sequence). This CDR3 is 15 amino acids long. No culture or expansion preceded analysis of these blood cells. Blood libraries mostly used roughly 520 ng genomic DNA, six replicates each. Sequencing was performed with immunoSEQ multiplex PCR; in TCRdb, only in-frame clones are kept and a portion is missing. Here the sample spans approximately 72,000 clones, around 83% being singletons. This specimen belongs to a study of neoadjuvant anti-PD-1 for oral cavity cancer. Study-wide background: Patients without progression received a fourth nivolumab dose around day 43, then surgical resection on days 50-56.

This material consisted of PBMCs, taken before nivolumab (anti-PD-1) treatment. J is TRBJ2-1 and V is TRBV19; the match to TRBD2 covers 9 bases. This receptor was taken from a person aged 35-80 years with oral cavity squamous cell carcinoma. CDR3 sequence reads: CASSRAGGSYNEQFF. In DNA form, the CDR3 reads TGTGCCAGTAGTCGAGCGGGGGGCTCTTACAATGAGCAGTTCTTC.